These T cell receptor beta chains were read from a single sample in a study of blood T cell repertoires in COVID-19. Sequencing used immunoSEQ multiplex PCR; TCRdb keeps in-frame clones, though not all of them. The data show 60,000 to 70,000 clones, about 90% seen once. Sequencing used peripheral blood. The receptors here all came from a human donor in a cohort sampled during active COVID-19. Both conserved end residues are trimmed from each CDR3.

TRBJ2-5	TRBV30	AWSVLAGYQETQY
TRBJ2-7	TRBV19	ASSRDSLEQY
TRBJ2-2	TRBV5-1	ASSTSGRNTGELF
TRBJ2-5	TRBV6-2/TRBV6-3	ASSYLRGGQTQY
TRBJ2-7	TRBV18	ASSPPFRGEQY
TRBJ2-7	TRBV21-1	ASSKVNPGTIVCEQY
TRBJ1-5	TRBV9	ASSPGWLSNQPQH
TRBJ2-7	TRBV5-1	ASSLVENPSYEQY
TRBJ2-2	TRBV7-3	ASSLDPPGLAGRTGELF
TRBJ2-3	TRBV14	ASSQSGGDTQY
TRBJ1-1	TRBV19	ASNLAGTGIMNTEAF
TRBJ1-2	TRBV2	ASRGTGNGYGYT
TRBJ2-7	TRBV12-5	ASGPILAGGSYEQY